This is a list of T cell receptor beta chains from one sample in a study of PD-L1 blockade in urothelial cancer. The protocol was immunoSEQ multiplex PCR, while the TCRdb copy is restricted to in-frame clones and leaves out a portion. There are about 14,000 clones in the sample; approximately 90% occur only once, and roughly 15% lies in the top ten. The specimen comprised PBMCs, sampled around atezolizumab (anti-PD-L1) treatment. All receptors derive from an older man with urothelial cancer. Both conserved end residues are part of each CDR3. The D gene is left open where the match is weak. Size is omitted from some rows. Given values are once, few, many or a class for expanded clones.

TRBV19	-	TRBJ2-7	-	TGTGCCAGTAGCGGACATCTCTCCTACGAGCAGTACTTC	CASSGHLSYEQYF
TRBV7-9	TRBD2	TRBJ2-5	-	TGTGCCAGCAGCTTAGCGGGGGGGTACCAAGAGACCCAGTACTTC	CASSLAGGYQETQYF
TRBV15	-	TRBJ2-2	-	TGTGCCACCAGCAGAGATCCGTTTACAGACACCGGGGAGCTGTTTTTT	CATSRDPFTDTGELFF
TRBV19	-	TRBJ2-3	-	TGTGCCAGTAGTATAGCGTCCCCCAGCACAGATACGCAGTATTTT	CASSIASPSTDTQYF
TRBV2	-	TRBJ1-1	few	TGTGCCAGCTATCGAGGAGGAAAAGCTTTCTTT	CASYRGGKAFF
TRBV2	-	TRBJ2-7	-	TGTGCCAGCAGTGGAGAGGAGTATCTAGCTTGGTACTTC	CASSGEEYLAWYF
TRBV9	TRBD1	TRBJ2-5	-	TGTGCCAGCAGCCCAGGGACAGTCCTCCGAGAGACCCAGTACTTC	CASSPGTVLRETQYF
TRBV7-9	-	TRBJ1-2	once	TGTGCCAGCAGCTCTTCAGGGTACTATGGCTACACCTTC	CASSSSGYYGYTF
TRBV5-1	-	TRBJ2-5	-	TGCGCCAGCAGCTTTGCGGGGCCAGAGACCCAGTACTTC	CASSFAGPETQYF
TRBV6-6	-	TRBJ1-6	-	TGTGCCAGCGTTGCGGACGAGGGAGGGAGAAATTCACCCCTCCACTTT	CASVADEGGRNSPLHF
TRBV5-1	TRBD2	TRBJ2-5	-	TGCGCCAGCAGCTTGGTGCTAGCGGGGGGGTCAGAGACCCAGTACTTC	CASSLVLAGGSETQYF
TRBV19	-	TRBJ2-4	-	TGTGCCAGTAGTATATGGAGTTCCGGCAAAAACATTCAGTACTTC	CASSIWSSGKNIQYF
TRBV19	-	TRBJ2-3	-	TGTGCCAGTCAAGGGCGGGTCAGCACAGATACGCAGTATTTT	CASQGRVSTDTQYF
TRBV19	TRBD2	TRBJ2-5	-	TGTGCCAGTACGCCGGGACTAGCGGGTATAGAGACCCAGTACTTC	CASTPGLAGIETQYF
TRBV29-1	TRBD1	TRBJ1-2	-	TGCAGCGTTGAAGAGACAGGGAGAGTCTATGGCTACACCTTC	CSVEETGRVYGYTF
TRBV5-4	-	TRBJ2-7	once	TGTGCCAGCAGCTATTACAGGGTTTCTAACGAGCAGTACTTC	CASSYYRVSNEQYF
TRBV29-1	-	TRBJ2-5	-	TGCAGCGTTGAGGAGGGGGGGGGAACCTGGGGAGGAGAGACCCAGTACTTC	CSVEEGGGTWGGETQYF
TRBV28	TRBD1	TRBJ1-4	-	TGTGCCAGCAGTTCCGGACGACAGGGAGCAAGAACTAATGAAAAACTGTTTTTT	CASSSGRQGARTNEKLFF
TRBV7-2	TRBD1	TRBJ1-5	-	TGTGCCAGCAGCTTCGACAGGGATCATCGGCCCCAGCATTTT	CASSFDRDHRPQHF
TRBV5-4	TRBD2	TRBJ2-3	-	TGTGCCAGCAGCGCCGAAGAGAGCGGGGGCGCAGATACGCAGTATTTT	CASSAEESGGADTQYF
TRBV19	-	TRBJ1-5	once	TGTGCCAGTAGTATGGGGGCCCATCAGCCCCAGCATTTT	CASSMGAHQPQHF
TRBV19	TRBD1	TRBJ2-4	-	TGTGCCAGTAGTACCCCGGGACAGGGGAACATTCAGTACTTC	CASSTPGQGNIQYF